This T cell receptor (beta chain) was observed in a study of cytomegalovirus exposure and HLA in healthy donors. Study-wide findings and caveats: Later genetic work tied a missense DCLRE1C variant to beta-chain V and J trimming.

The PCR ran on 60 Vbeta and 13 Jbeta primers. Generated by immunoSEQ multiplex PCR, the TCRdb table keeps only in-frame clones and is missing some. The sample shows under 150,000 clones, about 82% of them seen only once. Of note for this clone: Its antigen is unidentified.

The CDR3 spans 20 residues. The V gene's germline CDR1 is MGHRA and CDR2 YSYEKL. Trimming removed 4 bases from V and 0 bases from J; junction bases left unmatched: 11. Donors sampled were nominally healthy, though unrecorded immune exposures were likely. The sequenced sample was PBMCs. The sequence came from a boy aged 5-17 years in good health and CMV-seronegative. This sequence joins TRBV4-1 and TRBJ2-1, with 14 bases aligning to TRBD2. In DNA form, the CDR3 reads TGCGCCAGCAGCCGGGGGCCGACTAGCGGGAGGGCCAGCTCCTACAATGAGCAGTTCTTC. This translates into CASSRGPTSGRASSYNEQFF.